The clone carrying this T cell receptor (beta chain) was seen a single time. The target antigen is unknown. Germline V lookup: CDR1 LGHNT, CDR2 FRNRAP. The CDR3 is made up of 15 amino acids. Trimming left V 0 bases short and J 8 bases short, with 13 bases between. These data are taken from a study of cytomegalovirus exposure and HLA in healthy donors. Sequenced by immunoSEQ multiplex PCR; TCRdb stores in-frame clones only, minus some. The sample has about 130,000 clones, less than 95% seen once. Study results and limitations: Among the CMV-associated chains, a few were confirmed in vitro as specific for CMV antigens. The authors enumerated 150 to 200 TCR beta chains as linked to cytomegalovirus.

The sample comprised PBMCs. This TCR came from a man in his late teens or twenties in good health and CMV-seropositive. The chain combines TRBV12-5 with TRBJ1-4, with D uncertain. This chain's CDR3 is CASGLVVSRREKLFF. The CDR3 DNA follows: TGTGCTAGTGGTTTGGTAGTCAGTAGGAGGGAAAAACTGTTTTTT.